This is a list of T cell receptor beta chains from one sample in a study of shared clonotypes between healthy human individuals. Assay: immunoSEQ multiplex PCR; the TCRdb copy retains only in-frame clones and omits some. The sample holds approximately 2,200,000 clones; 93% are singletons and the top ten take roughly 1.8%. Sequencing input: naive CD8+ T cells from PBMCs. These receptors all come from a man aged 18 to 29 in good health. Some clones in this sample may be carry-over from other donors' samples. CDR3s include the opening cysteine and the closing phenylalanine or tryptophan. The D gene is left open where the match is weak. Clone size is stated in some rows and not others, as once, few, many or a class when expanded.

d_gene	v_gene	abundance	j_gene	CDR3aa	CDR3nt
TRBD2	TRBV19	.	TRBJ2-3	CASSRQALYSGRAGDTQYF	TGTGCCAGTAGTAGGCAAGCTCTCTATAGCGGGAGGGCAGGAGATACGCAGTATTTT
.	TRBV28	.	TRBJ2-5	CASSLYKETQYF	TGTGCCAGCAGTTTATACAAAGAGACCCAGTACTTC
.	TRBV21-1	.	TRBJ1-3	CASSGWTGDSGNTIYF	TGTGCCAGCAGCGGTTGGACAGGGGACTCTGGAAACACCATATATTTT
.	TRBV5-1	.	TRBJ1-1	CASSLWGGVNTEAFF	TGCGCCAGCAGCTTGTGGGGAGGGGTAAACACTGAAGCTTTCTTT
.	TRBV4-2	.	TRBJ2-3	CASSHTEGADTQYF	TGTGCCAGCAGCCATACCGAGGGGGCAGATACGCAGTATTTT
TRBD2	TRBV6-1	.	TRBJ2-7	CASSEYRGGKSEYF	TGTGCCAGCAGTGAATATCGGGGAGGGAAGAGCGAGTACTTC
.	TRBV9	.	TRBJ1-1	CASGPGDLNTEAFF	TGTGCCAGCGGGCCAGGGGACCTGAACACTGAAGCTTTCTTT
.	TRBV4-3	.	TRBJ2-1	CASSLSNRDLTYNEQFF	TGCGCCAGCAGCCTCTCGAACCGGGACCTAACCTACAATGAGCAGTTCTTC
.	TRBV4-3	.	TRBJ2-1	CASSQADSSYNEQFF	TGCGCCAGCAGCCAAGCCGATAGCAGCTACAATGAGCAGTTCTTC
TRBD2	TRBV28	.	TRBJ2-2	CASNQLAEANTGELFF	TGTGCCAGCAACCAACTAGCGGAGGCGAACACCGGGGAGCTGTTTTTT
.	TRBV5-1	once	TRBJ2-7	CASSLASAVEQYF	TGCGCCAGCAGCTTAGCTTCAGCGGTCGAGCAGTACTTC
.	TRBV11-2	.	TRBJ2-7	CASSLDRYEQYF	TGTGCCAGCAGCTTAGATCGCTACGAGCAGTACTTC
.	TRBV7-2	.	TRBJ1-2	CASSLATDSSRGYTF	TGTGCCAGCAGCTTAGCCACAGACTCGTCTCGGGGCTACACCTTC
TRBD2	TRBV11-3	.	TRBJ2-3	CASSSLGSGREDTQYF	TGTGCCAGCAGCTCCCTGGGTAGCGGGAGGGAAGATACGCAGTATTTT
.	TRBV7-6	.	TRBJ2-5	CASSPSVGGMLQETQYF	TGTGCCAGCAGCCCCTCCGTCGGCGGGATGCTCCAAGAGACCCAGTACTTC
.	TRBV19	.	TRBJ1-1	CASSTGVRVNTEAFF	TGTGCCAGTAGTACGGGGGTGAGGGTGAACACTGAAGCTTTCTTT
TRBD2	TRBV29-1	.	TRBJ2-1	CSVEPLAGGYNEQFF	TGCAGCGTTGAACCTCTAGCGGGGGGCTACAATGAGCAGTTCTTC
.	TRBV4-1	.	TRBJ2-3	CASSQEFSSGYQYTDTQYF	TGCGCCAGCAGCCAGGAGTTTAGTAGCGGCTATCAATACACAGATACGCAGTATTTT
.	TRBV7-9	.	TRBJ2-1	CASSLDRDAEQFF	TGTGCCAGCAGCTTAGACCGGGATGCTGAGCAGTTCTTC
.	TRBV27	.	TRBJ1-2	CASSFAGHGYTF	TGTGCCAGCAGTTTCGCCGGGCATGGCTACACCTTC
.	TRBV4-2	.	TRBJ2-4	CASSQTGRLAAAKNIQYF	TGTGCCAGCAGCCAGACAGGGAGGCTAGCGGCAGCCAAAAACATTCAGTACTTC
TRBD1	TRBV27	.	TRBJ1-5	CASSPGQGQQPQHF	TGTGCCAGCAGCCCGGGACAGGGGCAACAGCCCCAGCATTTT
.	TRBV9	.	TRBJ1-5	CASSDDGGGQPQHF	TGTGCCAGCAGCGATGACGGGGGGGGACAGCCCCAGCATTTT
.	TRBV6-6	.	TRBJ2-1	CASSRDPNEQFF	TGTGCCAGCAGTCGGGACCCCAATGAGCAGTTCTTC
.	TRBV10-3	.	TRBJ2-7	CAISESPSDPYEQYF	TGTGCCATCAGTGAAAGTCCTAGTGATCCCTACGAGCAGTACTTC
.	TRBV7-9	.	TRBJ2-3	CASSFGGDTQYF	TGTGCCAGCAGCTTTGGAGGGGATACGCAGTATTTT
TRBD1	TRBV6-5	.	TRBJ1-1	CASSWGQGINTEAFF	TGTGCCAGCAGCTGGGGACAGGGGATCAACACTGAAGCTTTCTTT
TRBD2	TRBV19	.	TRBJ2-6	CASLAGGTPGANVLTF	TGTGCCAGCTTAGCGGGAGGAACCCCTGGGGCCAACGTCCTGACTTTC
TRBD2	TRBV27	.	TRBJ2-3	CASSFLSGALTDTQYF	TGTGCCAGCAGCTTTCTCAGCGGGGCCCTCACAGATACGCAGTATTTT
.	TRBV30	.	TRBJ1-1	CAWSADRNTEAFF	TGTGCCTGGAGCGCGGACAGGAACACTGAAGCTTTCTTT
.	TRBV6-5	.	TRBJ2-7	CASSYSAGESSYEQYF	TGTGCCAGCAGTTACTCGGCGGGCGAGAGCTCCTACGAGCAGTACTTC
TRBD2	TRBV4-1	.	TRBJ2-3	CASSHPKRGEGDTQYF	TGCGCCAGCAGCCATCCAAAGCGGGGGGAAGGAGATACGCAGTATTTT
TRBD2	TRBV13	.	TRBJ2-5	CASSLRWTSGRAQETQYF	TGTGCCAGCAGCTTACGCTGGACTAGCGGGAGGGCACAAGAGACCCAGTACTTC
.	TRBV19	.	TRBJ1-1	CASSILGEMNTEAFF	TGTGCCAGTAGTATACTTGGCGAGATGAACACTGAAGCTTTCTTT
.	TRBV5-4	few	TRBJ1-1	CASSSGYTEAFF	TGTGCCAGCAGCTCAGGGTACACTGAAGCTTTCTTT
.	TRBV6-1	.	TRBJ1-2	CASSEAGEGLSYGYTF	TGTGCCAGCAGTGAAGCGGGGGAGGGTTTATCCTATGGCTACACCTTC
TRBD1	TRBV25-1	.	TRBJ2-6	CASSDRTGGESGANVLTF	TGTGCCAGCAGCGACCGGACAGGGGGGGAGTCTGGGGCCAACGTCCTGACTTTC
TRBD1	TRBV7-9	.	TRBJ1-2	CASSSRGGRRYYGYTF	TGTGCCAGCAGCTCGAGAGGGGGCAGGAGATACTATGGCTACACCTTC
TRBD2	TRBV16	.	TRBJ2-2	CASSQGGRFTGELFF	TGTGCCAGCAGCCAGGGCGGGAGATTCACCGGGGAGCTGTTTTTT
.	TRBV2	few	TRBJ1-1	CASNEDPGRAFF	TGTGCCAGCAATGAGGACCCGGGGCGAGCTTTCTTT
.	TRBV19	.	TRBJ2-4	CASSMWGRTSAKNIQYF	TGTGCCAGTAGTATGTGGGGGCGGACTTCGGCCAAAAACATTCAGTACTTC
.	TRBV5-8	.	TRBJ1-2	CASSGTDYGYTF	TGTGCCAGCAGCGGTACAGACTATGGCTACACCTTC
TRBD2	TRBV4-2	.	TRBJ2-2	CASSQVRAGADTGELFF	TGTGCCAGCAGCCAAGTCAGGGCGGGAGCAGACACCGGGGAGCTGTTTTTT